The rows below give T cell receptor beta chains drawn from one sample of a study of OX40 agonist ivuxolimab in advanced cancers. TCRdb keeps only in-frame clones here, not all; method: immunoSEQ multiplex PCR. The table lists about 76,000 clones, more than 75% of them singletons, with 2.5% to 3% in the top ten. The starting material was CD4+ or CD8+ T cells sorted from blood, obtained in a trial of the OX40 agonist ivuxolimab. These TCRs come from an adult with an advanced solid tumor such as melanoma, head and neck, liver or kidney cancer. Each CDR3 is given with its conserved first and last residue. Each record gives: J gene, D gene, clone size, V gene, CDR3 protein, CDR3 DNA. The D gene is left open where the match is weak. Size tells how often a clone was seen (once, few, many) or the class of an expanded clone, and some rows leave it out.

>TRBJ2-3|.|.|TRBV6-1
CASRAGAADTQYF
TGTGCCAGCCGGGCAGGGGCCGCAGATACGCAGTATTTT
>TRBJ2-6|.|.|TRBV7-7
CASSLGAGAGANVLTF
TGTGCCAGCAGCTTAGGGGCAGGGGCTGGGGCCAACGTCCTGACTTTC
>TRBJ2-5|.|.|TRBV7-3
CASSVGGSPGETQYF
TGTGCCAGCAGCGTGGGGGGTTCCCCAGGGGAGACCCAGTACTTC
>TRBJ2-3|.|.|TRBV25-1
CASSGGPGASTSTDTQYF
TGTGCCAGCAGCGGGGGGCCGGGGGCTAGTACTAGCACAGATACGCAGTATTTT
>TRBJ2-2|.|.|TRBV27
CASSLSANTGELFF
TGTGCCAGCAGTTTATCTGCGAACACCGGGGAGCTGTTTTTT
>TRBJ1-4|.|.|TRBV6-5
CASRGAPREKLFF
TGTGCCAGCAGAGGGGCTCCGCGGGAAAAACTGTTTTTT
>TRBJ2-7|TRBD2|.|TRBV7-6
CASSFSGLAGGPWEQYF
TGTGCCAGCAGCTTTTCCGGACTAGCGGGGGGCCCATGGGAGCAGTACTTC
>TRBJ1-4|TRBD1|.|TRBV6-1
CASNQGTGLNEKLFF
TGTGCCAGCAATCAAGGGACAGGCCTTAATGAAAAACTGTTTTTT
>TRBJ2-7|.|.|TRBV7-2
CASSLDGVIYEQYF
TGTGCCAGCAGCTTAGACGGGGTAATCTACGAGCAGTACTTC
>TRBJ2-3|TRBD2|.|TRBV9
CASSASGGKDTQYF
TGTGCCAGCAGCGCTAGCGGGGGAAAGGATACGCAGTATTTT
>TRBJ2-5|.|.|TRBV10-3
CAISDARGQETQYF
TGTGCCATCAGTGACGCCAGGGGCCAAGAGACCCAGTACTTC
>TRBJ2-3|.|.|TRBV10-3
CAISVEDTQYF
TGTGCCATCAGTGTTGAAGATACGCAGTATTTT
>TRBJ1-6|.|few|TRBV11-2
CASSFGTGHSPLHF
TGTGCCAGCAGCTTTGGGACGGGACATTCACCCCTCCACTTT
>TRBJ1-3|.|once|TRBV7-6
CASSPGNSGNTIYF
TGTGCCAGCAGCCCCGGAAACTCTGGAAACACCATATATTTT
>TRBJ2-7|.|.|TRBV6-6
CASTRAMGFNEQYF
TGTGCCAGCACGCGGGCCATGGGTTTTAACGAGCAGTACTTC
>TRBJ2-2|.|.|TRBV6-5
CAGGLTLDTGELFF
TGTGCCGGGGGCCTCACCTTGGACACCGGGGAGCTGTTTTTT
>TRBJ2-2|.|.|TRBV19
CASIGELFF
TGTGCCAGCATCGGGGAGCTGTTTTTT
>TRBJ1-1|.|.|TRBV11-3
CASSLWINTEAFF
TGTGCCAGCAGCTTATGGATTAACACTGAAGCTTTCTTT
>TRBJ1-5|.|.|TRBV18
CASSAGADNQPQHF
TGTGCCAGCTCGGCGGGGGCAGACAATCAGCCCCAGCATTTT
>TRBJ2-3|TRBD2|.|TRBV5-4
CASSFGRGGITDTQYF
TGTGCCAGCAGCTTTGGGCGGGGGGGAATCACAGATACGCAGTATTTT
>TRBJ2-7|.|.|TRBV30
CAWSGGGEQYF
TGTGCCTGGAGTGGTGGAGGCGAGCAGTACTTC
>TRBJ2-5|.|.|TRBV19
CASSITRGLETQYF
TGTGCCAGTAGTATAACCCGGGGGCTAGAGACCCAGTACTTC
>TRBJ2-4|TRBD2|once|TRBV12-5
CASGSQTSSSAKNIQYF
TGTGCTAGTGGTTCACAGACTAGCTCTTCAGCCAAAAACATTCAGTACTTC
>TRBJ2-5|.|.|TRBV2
CASRYEAQYF
TGTGCCAGCCGATACGAGGCCCAGTACTTC
>TRBJ2-7|.|.|TRBV4-2
CASSQEVERRLTSYEQYF
TGTGCCAGCAGCCAAGAAGTGGAAAGGCGCCTGACCTCCTACGAGCAGTACTTC
>TRBJ1-4|TRBD1|.|TRBV5-5
CASSGQGNEKLFF
TGTGCCAGCAGCGGACAGGGGAACGAAAAACTGTTTTTT